The next 28 T cell receptor beta chains were all read from a single sample in a study of blood T cell repertoires in COVID-19. Sequenced by immunoSEQ multiplex PCR; TCRdb stores in-frame clones only, minus some. The sample has about 100,000 clones, 70% to 90% seen once; the top ten hold roughly 12%. Material: peripheral blood. These receptors all stem from a man aged 50 to 59 with active or convalescent COVID-19.

The chain links TRBV27 to TRBJ2-7; the match to TRBD1 covers 9 bases. The CDR3 totals 14 residues. V shed 6 bases, J shed 3 bases, and the junction held 6 bases outside the gene matches. CDR1 is MNHEY, CDR2 SMNVEV, per germline (reference sequence). The CDR3 sequence is CASRARQGDYEQYF. DNA of the CDR3: TGTGCCAGCAGAGCCCGACAGGGGGACTACGAGCAGTACTTC.

This clone was counted a few times. The J gene is TRBJ2-7, the V gene TRBV6-2 or TRBV6-3; TRBD2 matches 16 bases. Germline assignment: CDR1 MNHEY and CDR2 SVGEGT. V shed 5 bases, J shed 4 bases, and the junction held 8 bases outside the gene matches. This CDR3 spans 17 amino acids. CDR3 coding DNA: TGTGCCAGCAGTCCCGCGGGACTAGCGGGAGGGTCTTACGAGCAGTACTTC. It specifies CASSPAGLAGGSYEQYF.

The chain recombines TRBV9 with TRBJ2-5, with no clear D. The CDR3 is made up of 13 amino acids. CDR1 SGDLS and CDR2 YYNGEE come from the germline V gene. Between the trimmed V and J ends, which lost 4 bases and 7 bases, there was a span of 14 bases. This chain's CDR3 is CASSPPRHTTQYF. Here the CDR3 DNA reads TGTGCCAGCAGCCCCCCGAGACACACGACCCAGTACTTC.

The CDR3 loop is CASSVGTASTGNTIYF. CDR3 DNA: TGTGCCAGCAGCGTTGGGACAGCATCTACTGGAAACACCATATATTTT. The V gene is TRBV5-4, the J gene TRBJ1-3, with TRBD1 identical over 7 bases. CDR1 is SGHNT and CDR2 is YYREEE in the germline V gene (reference sequence). This CDR3 spans 16 amino acids. V lost 4 bases and J lost 2; bases outside the gene matches: 9.

This clone appeared a single time. The chain is built from TRBV7-9 and TRBJ2-1; 10 nucleotides line up with TRBD2. Germline CDR1 is SEHNR and CDR2 is FQNEAQ (reference sequence). V was clipped by 4 bases and J by 3 bases; unmatched bases: 6. The length of the CDR3 is 16 residues. CDR3 region: CASSSATSGLYNEQFF. In DNA form, the CDR3 reads TGTGCCAGCAGCTCAGCGACTAGCGGGCTCTACAATGAGCAGTTCTTC.

The CDR3 sequence: CASSLNTGTSYYGYTF. The DNA for the CDR3 is TGTGCCAGCAGCTTAAACACCGGGACTTCATACTATGGCTACACCTTC. The rearrangement joins TRBV11-3 to TRBJ1-2; D is possibly TRBD1 (5 bases). The germline V and J ends were trimmed by 2 bases and 3 bases, with 16 bases remaining between them. Germline V lookup: CDR1 SGHNT, CDR2 YENEEA. This CDR3 has 16 residues.

This chain connects TRBV4-1 to TRBJ1-4, with D perhaps matching TRBD1 (5 bases). The CDR3 totals 15 residues. Germline V CDR1 and CDR2: MGHRA, YSYEKL. The ends were cut back, 1 base at V and 3 bases at J, with 9 bases in the middle. DNA of the CDR3: TGCGCCAGCAGCCAAGGGGGCATGGCTAATGAAAAACTGTTTTTT. It specifies CASSQGGMANEKLFF.

The chain has TRBV10-3 and TRBJ2-2; D possibly corresponds to TRBD1 (5 bases). This CDR3 is built from 16 residues. V lost 0 bases and J 2 bases, leaving 10 bases between the germline ends. In germline, CDR1 is ENHRY, CDR2 SYGVKD. The CDR3 is CAISESSRVNTGELFF. The CDR3 DNA reads TGTGCCATCAGTGAGTCTAGCAGGGTTAACACCGGGGAGCTGTTTTTT.

The chain recombines TRBV3-1 (or the pseudogene TRBV3-2) with TRBJ1-6; TRBD1 matches at 12 bases. The CDR3 runs 17 residues. The ends lost 0 bases at V and 6 bases at J; junction bases unmatched: 3. CDR1 LGHDT and CDR2 YNNKEL come from the germline V gene (reference sequence). CDR3 region: CASSQERGQGANSPLHF. The CDR3 region has the DNA TGTGCCAGCAGCCAAGAGCGGGGACAGGGGGCTAATTCACCCCTCCACTTT.

The chain joins TRBV6-5 to TRBJ1-1, with D tentatively TRBD1 (5 bases). Trimming took 7 bases from V and 5 from J, leaving 17 bases between them. CDR3 length equals 14 residues. CDR1 and CDR2 (germline): MNHEY, SVGAGI. The CDR3 is CASTRLTDGTEAFF. CDR3 sequence (DNA): TGTGCCAGCACCAGATTGACAGACGGGACTGAAGCTTTCTTT.

The CDR3 nucleotides read TGTGCCAGTAACGGACAGCCCAAAAACATTCAGTACTTC. Amino acid sequence: CASNGQPKNIQYF. V and J are TRBV19 and TRBJ2-4; D possibly corresponds to TRBD1 (6 bases). The CDR3 has 13 residues. The V gene's germline CDR1 is LNHDA and CDR2 SQIVND (reference sequence). The V gene lost 7 bases and the J gene lost 2 bases, with 9 bases spanning the gap.

This chain joins TRBV18 and TRBJ2-7, with 11 bases matching TRBD2. Trimming took 5 bases from V and 3 from J; bases not matched to a gene: 12. Germline V CDR1 and CDR2: KGHSH, LQKENI. CDR3 size: 17 residues. The CDR3 here is CASSESSTSGRSYEQYF. In DNA, the CDR3 is TGTGCCAGCTCAGAATCAAGTACTAGCGGGAGAAGCTACGAGCAGTACTTC.

The V call is TRBV2, the J call TRBJ1-2; 11 nucleotides line up with TRBD1. The germline CDR1 and CDR2 sequences are SNHLY and FYNNEI. The CDR3 is made up of 15 amino acids. With 3 bases clipped from V and 1 base from J, the junction kept 1 base outside the gene matches. The CDR3, as DNA: TGTGCCAGCAGTGAGGACAGGGGGCATAACTATGGCTACACCTTC. Translated: CASSEDRGHNYGYTF.

The chain combines TRBV3-1 (or the pseudogene TRBV3-2) with TRBJ1-1; D not certain. Germline CDR1 reads LGHDT; CDR2 reads YNNKEL (reference sequence). The CDR3 consists of 14 residues. Trimming stripped 0 bases from V and 0 bases from J, with 5 bases between. CDR3 coding DNA: TGTGCCAGCAGCCAAGAGTCAGTGAACACTGAAGCTTTCTTT. It translates to CASSQESVNTEAFF.

The J gene is TRBJ2-5, the V gene TRBV9, with 7 nucleotides matching TRBD2. J lost 2 bases, V lost 4 bases, and 8 bases had no gene match. The CDR3 has 15 amino acids. Germline assignment: CDR1 SGDLS and CDR2 YYNGEE. CDR3 sequence reads: CASSLGASGQETQYF. CDR3 DNA: TGTGCCAGCAGCCTTGGGGCTAGCGGTCAAGAGACCCAGTACTTC.

This rearrangement joins TRBV5-1 to TRBJ2-1; possible D gene TRBD2, 5 bases. CDR1 is SGHRS, CDR2 YFSETQ, per germline. There are 16 residues in the CDR3. Trimming took off 0 bases at V and 1 base at J, with 11 bases between the two ends. CDR3 in amino acids: CASSLDPRGSYNEQFF. The DNA for the CDR3 is TGCGCCAGCAGCTTGGACCCCCGCGGGTCCTACAATGAGCAGTTCTTC.

The sample holds a few counts of this clone. The chain is built from TRBV11-2 and TRBJ2-5; TRBD2 is a possible D gene (6 bases). V gave up 2 bases and J gave up 2 bases, with 12 bases separating them. Germline V lookup: CDR1 SGHAT, CDR2 FQNNGV. The CDR3 is 15 residues long. CDR3 loop: CASSLRWGLQETQYF. The CDR3 DNA reads as TGTGCCAGCAGCTTAAGATGGGGACTTCAAGAGACCCAGTACTTC.

The gene calls are TRBV30 and TRBJ2-3, with TRBD2 identical over 12 bases. CDR1 is GTSNPN, CDR2 SVGIG, per germline (reference sequence). This CDR3 spans 17 amino acids. V gave up 0 bases and J gave up 2 bases; unmatched junction bases: 6. Here the CDR3 reads CAWSVLGLAGNTDTQYF. Here the CDR3 DNA reads TGTGCCTGGAGTGTACTAGGACTAGCGGGAAACACAGATACGCAGTATTTT.

The V gene is TRBV4-1, the J gene TRBJ1-1, with D possibly TRBD1 on 5 matching bases. Trimming removed 10 bases at V and 0 bases at J, with 15 bases between. The CDR3 sequence is 14 residues long. CDR1 MGHRA and CDR2 YSYEKL come from the germline V gene. The chain's CDR3 is CANTTAVMNTEAFF. The DNA of the CDR3 is TGCGCCAACACGACAGCCGTTATGAACACTGAAGCTTTCTTT.

This chain joins TRBV30 and TRBJ2-3, with 12 nucleotides matching TRBD1. Unmatched junction bases numbered 4, after V lost 4 bases and J lost 5 bases. Germline V gene lookup returns CDR1 GTSNPN and CDR2 SVGIG (reference sequence). The CDR3 sequence is 14 residues long. CDR3 protein: CAWTGTGGVDTQYF. The CDR3 DNA follows: TGTGCCTGGACCGGGACAGGGGGCGTAGATACGCAGTATTTT.

The rearrangement links TRBV9 to TRBJ1-4; D not certain. Germline CDR1 and CDR2: SGDLS and YYNGEE. V lost 4 bases, J lost 2 bases, and 15 bases lay in between. The CDR3 contains 16 residues. CDR3 DNA sequence: TGTGCCAGCAGCCAAACTCCGGGTAGCACTAATGAAAAACTGTTTTTT. Its protein product is CASSQTPGSTNEKLFF. Full variable domain (rest looked up from reference TRBV9 and TRBJ1-4): DSGVTQTPKHLITATGQRVTLRCSPRSGDLSVYWYQQSLDQGLQFLIQYYNGEERAKGNILERFSAQQFPDLHSELNLSSLELGDSALYFCASSQTPGSTNEKLFFGSGTQLSVL.

This clone was seen repeatedly, ten times or more. The V and J genes are TRBV7-3 and TRBJ2-2; 11 nucleotides agree with TRBD2. The J segment lost 6 bases and the V segment lost 5 bases, leaving 8 bases of the junction unmatched. This CDR3 is built from 16 residues. Germline V gene sequence: CDR1 SGHTA, CDR2 FQGTGA. CDR3 nucleotide sequence: TGTGCCAGCAGCGCATCACTAGCGGGAGTGGCCGGGGAGCTGTTTTTT. It specifies CASSASLAGVAGELFF.

This clone was observed a handful of times. The chain links TRBV11-3 to TRBJ2-7, with D perhaps matching TRBD1 (6 bases). The CDR3 runs 13 residues. From germline, CDR1 is SGHNT and CDR2 YENEEA. V lost 3 bases, J lost 8 bases, and 14 bases lay in between. CDR3 sequence (DNA): TGTGCCAGCAGCTTTGATTACCAGGGGCAGCAGTACTTC. Amino acid sequence: CASSFDYQGQQYF.

The chain joins TRBV3-1 (or the pseudogene TRBV3-2) to TRBJ1-3; a weak D match, TRBD1 (5 bases). The CDR3 is made up of 18 amino acids. Germline loops: CDR1 LGHDT, CDR2 YNNKEL (reference sequence). With 2 bases removed from V and 0 bases from J, the gap between germline ends came to 17 bases. The CDR3 spells CASSQQDIFKYSGNTIYF. The CDR3 DNA is TGTGCCAGCAGCCAACAGGACATTTTCAAATACTCTGGAAACACCATATATTTT.

This chain links TRBV5-1 with TRBJ2-7, with TRBD1 identical over 7 bases. The CDR3 is 14 amino acids. Germline CDR1 reads SGHRS; CDR2 reads YFSETQ. Losses at the gene ends were 3 bases for V and 0 bases for J; bases not matched to a gene: 3. The CDR3: CASSWGQSSYEQYF. The CDR3 DNA sequence: TGCGCCAGCAGCTGGGGACAGTCCTCCTACGAGCAGTACTTC.

The chain employs TRBV7-9 and TRBJ1-1; no clear D gene. Trimming left V 5 bases short and J 7 bases short, with 11 bases between. Germline CDR1 and CDR2: SEHNR and FQNEAQ (reference sequence). The CDR3 is made up of 12 amino acids. CDR3 sequence: CASSHATGEAFF. CDR3 sequence (DNA): TGTGCCAGCAGCCACGCTACGGGTGAAGCTTTCTTT.

The chain links TRBV30 to TRBJ2-3; TRBD2 matches at 11 bases. Germline V lookup: CDR1 GTSNPN, CDR2 SVGIG (reference sequence). Unmatched junction bases numbered 7, after V lost 5 bases and J lost 6 bases. The CDR3 runs 14 residues. CDR3 region: CAWALAGVLDTQYF. CDR3 nucleotides: TGTGCCTGGGCACTAGCGGGAGTTCTGGATACGCAGTATTTT.

J is TRBJ1-3 and V is TRBV28; no reliable D call. The CDR3 sequence is 14 residues long. The germline CDR1 and CDR2 sequences are MDHEN and SYDVKM. Trimming shortened V by 5 bases and J by 4 bases, and 12 bases separated the two germline ends. CDR3 residues: CASSPPGSGNTIYF. In nucleotides, the CDR3 is TGTGCCAGCAGTCCTCCGGGTTCAGGAAACACCATATATTTT.